This TCR beta chain was found in a study of T-cell memory formation after mild COVID-19. Study summary: Largely, TCR clusters stayed within a single donor. Regarding the study as a whole: Memory from before infection featured some responding clones, which suggests cross-reactive memory joined. Whether day 37 second-wave clones are SARS-CoV-2-specific was not confirmed.

J gave up 11 bases and V 6 bases, and 8 bases lay outside the gene matches. The V gene's germline CDR1 is SNHLY and CDR2 FYNNEI. The CDR3 length is 13 residues. MiXCR, run by TCRdb on the 5' RACE reads, gives a single entry per CDR3 protein. This sample has 300,000 to 400,000 distinct CDR3 sequences, with 25% to 30% found just once. Turning to this clonotype: Antigen: not known.

The sequenced sample consisted of PBMCs or a T cell subset sorted from them (not recorded which). The chain recombines TRBV2 with TRBJ2-7, with 12 nucleotides matching TRBD1. The sequence was collected from an adult woman who had mild COVID-19 (a few samples of this study predate the infection). Cell type and time point are not known. This CDR3 reads CASRAGTGGKKYF. In nucleotides, the CDR3 is TGTGCCAGCAGAGCCGGGACAGGGGGCAAAAAGTACTTC. Supplemented by reference TRBV2 and TRBJ2-7, the full variable domain reads EPEVTQTPSHQVTQMGQEVILRCVPISNHLYFYWYRQILGQKVEFLVSFYNNEISEKSEIFDDQFSVERPDGSNFTLKIRSTKLEDSAMYFCASRAGTGGKKYFGPGTRLTVT.